There are many counts of the clone carrying this TCR beta chain. This sample was taken from a study of T cells in Graves' hyperthyroidism and ophthalmopathy. The germline V and J ends were trimmed by 3 bases and 0 bases, with 5 bases remaining between them. This CDR3 spans 12 amino acids. From germline, CDR1 is DFQATT and CDR2 SNEGSKA (reference sequence). The PBMCs were sourced from fresh peripheral blood (around 10 ml). Using RNA transcripts as the source, TCR beta CDR3 regions were amplified. HTBI primers were employed in a first-round RT-PCR of the TCR CDR3. TCRdb re-called the multiplex PCR reads through MiXCR, storing one row per CDR3 protein. The table lists some 560,000 distinct CDR3 sequences, around a sixth of them singletons.

This sequence joins TRBV20-1 and TRBJ2-5; D gene uncertain. This clonotype originated in a woman aged 25 to 39 with Graves' hyperthyroidism. Sample: blood. The CDR3 spells CSASPHQETQYF. In nucleotides, the CDR3 is TGCAGTGCTAGTCCCCACCAAGAGACCCAGTACTTC.